The 3 T cell receptor beta chains in this list originate from one sample, sequenced in a study of metastatic and nonmetastatic thyroid tumors (TCRdb year 2020). Libraries were built with PCR. For sequencing, an Illumina HiSeq 4000 was employed. TCRdb reprocessed the public reads (quality trimming at Q25 with fastp, clone calling with MiXCR) and kept in-frame beta chains. Within this sample are about 30,000 clones, with around 25% of them counted one time only. Under 10% of the sample is in the top ten clones. None of the patients had been given any treatment before thyroid surgery. The sequencing sample was made of blood. These receptors all stem from a female donor with papillary thyroid cancer or a benign thyroid nodule (not recorded which). Some clones in this sample may be carry-over from other donors' samples.

As to this clone: A read error may produce the germline difference seen at one junction end. The CDR3 DNA follows: TGCGCAAGCAGCCAAAGACCGGGGGTCGTGCAGTTCTTC. This sequence encodes CASSQRPGVVQFF. This chain connects TRBV4-3 to TRBJ2-1; D may be TRBD2 (6 bases). The CDR3 extends over 13 amino acids. The V gene's germline CDR1 is LGHNA and CDR2 YSLEER.

Many counts were recorded for this clone. The chain is built from TRBV10-2 and TRBJ2-3; 13 bases are shared with TRBD2. V gave up 5 bases and J gave up 4 bases; unmatched junction bases: 9. The CDR3 extends over 17 amino acids. Germline CDR1 is WSHSY and CDR2 is SAAADI. In nucleotides, the CDR3 is TGCGCCAGCAGTTATGGACTAGCGGGAGAGGGGGCAGATACGCAGTATTTT. Amino acids: CASSYGLAGEGADTQYF.

This clone was seen at least ten times. This chain uses TRBV4-3 with TRBJ1-2, with 7 bases identical to TRBD1. CDR1 is LGHNA and CDR2 is YSLEER in the germline V gene. V dropped 2 bases and J dropped 4; count of bases not matched to a gene: 4. The CDR3 has 14 amino acids. The CDR3 DNA follows: TGCGCCAGCAGCCAAACTACAGGGGTCTATGGCTACACCTTC. This gives the protein CASSQTTGVYGYTF.